The 18 T cell receptor beta chains below come from one sample, sequenced in a study of blood T cell repertoires in COVID-19. The protocol was immunoSEQ multiplex PCR, while the TCRdb copy is restricted to in-frame clones and leaves out a portion. The sample contains around 70,000 clones, just under 80% of which appear only once. The sequenced sample consisted of peripheral blood. The receptor source for this set is a human donor in a cohort sampled during active COVID-19.

V gene TRBV5-4 combines with J gene TRBJ2-5, with 8 bases identical to TRBD1. Per germline, CDR1 SGHNT and CDR2 YYREEE (reference sequence). The CDR3 covers 15 residues. Germline trimming cut 6 bases from V and 4 bases from J; bases unmatched to any gene: 11. CDR3 in amino acids: CASNPTGAPPETQYF. CDR3 DNA: TGTGCCAGCAACCCGACAGGGGCTCCGCCAGAGACCCAGTACTTC.

This clone was found once. The chain employs TRBV18 and TRBJ2-7, with 8 nucleotides matching TRBD1. The CDR3 has 15 residues. The ends lost 6 bases at V and 1 base at J; junction bases unmatched: 8. Germline values: CDR1 KGHSH, CDR2 LQKENI. The CDR3 spells CASSPVGQASYEQYF. The CDR3 nucleotides are TGTGCCAGCTCGCCAGTGGGACAGGCTTCCTACGAGCAGTACTTC.

A few counts support this clone. The chain is built from TRBV6-5 and TRBJ1-2, with 9 positions matching TRBD1. The germline V gene has CDR1 MNHEY and CDR2 SVGAGI. The V gene end was trimmed by 6 bases and the J gene end by 7 bases; junction bases not matched to a gene: 6. The length of the CDR3 is 13 residues. CDR3 nucleotide sequence: TGTGCCAGCAGAACAGGGGGCAACGGTGGCTACACCTTC. Its translation: CASRTGGNGGYTF.

The chain is built from TRBV7-6 and TRBJ2-7; D perhaps matches TRBD2 (6 bases). Germline CDR1 and CDR2: SGHVS and FNYEAQ. Trimming removed 5 bases at V and 9 bases at J, with 17 bases between. This CDR3 has 13 residues. DNA for the CDR3: TGTGCCAGCAGCCCCGCCGGGAGTCCGGTGCAGTACTTC. Its protein product is CASSPAGSPVQYF.

The chain joins TRBV7-3 to TRBJ2-3; 10 bases are a match to TRBD2. Germline-derived CDR1 and CDR2 are SGHTA and FQGTGA. The V gene end was trimmed by 1 base and the J gene end by 4 bases; junction bases not matched to a gene: 5. The CDR3 consists of 16 residues. As DNA, the CDR3 is TGTGCCAGCAGCTTAAGCTCTAGCGGGAGCGCAGATACGCAGTATTTT. This translates into CASSLSSSGSADTQYF.

The CDR3 loop reads CASSLSALYEQYF. Written as DNA, the CDR3 is TGTGCCAGCAGTTTATCAGCCTTATACGAGCAGTACTTC. The rearrangement uses TRBV27 and TRBJ2-7; D uncertain. CDR3 length: 13 residues. The V end was cut by 0 bases, the J end by 4 bases, with 7 bases between. CDR1 is MNHEY, CDR2 SMNVEV, per germline (reference sequence).

By share of the sample, this clone is medium-sized (0.01 to 0.1%). CDR3 in DNA: TGTGCCAGCCCCGCCGGTAGCTCCTACGAGCAGTACTTC. It is translated as CASPAGSSYEQYF. The rearrangement uses TRBV19 and TRBJ2-7; D unresolved. Trimming shortened V by 9 bases and J by 0 bases, and 12 bases separated the two germline ends. Germline V gene data show CDR1 as LNHDA and CDR2 as SQIVND (reference sequence). The CDR3 has 13 residues.

This clone was seen just once. The chain joins TRBV12-3 or TRBV12-4 to TRBJ2-5; TRBD2 is a possible D gene (6 bases). Trimming took off 5 bases at V and 5 bases at J, with 12 bases between the two ends. The CDR3 runs 13 residues. CDR3 DNA sequence: TGTGCCAGCAGTGCGGGACTTAGGGAGACCCAGTACTTC. As protein: CASSAGLRETQYF.

V gene TRBV4-3 combines with J gene TRBJ2-7; 8 nucleotides align to TRBD1. The CDR3 length is 14 residues. Germline CDR1 and CDR2: LGHNA and YSLEER. With V trimmed by 1 base and J by 4 bases, 3 bases remained unmatched. The CDR3 DNA follows: TGCGCCAGCAGCCAAGTGCAGGGGGCATACGAGCAGTACTTC. Translating it yields CASSQVQGAYEQYF.

The rearrangement links TRBV27 to TRBJ1-1, with D tentatively TRBD1 (5 bases). Looked up from germline, CDR1 is MNHEY and CDR2 is SMNVEV (reference sequence). The V and J ends lost 4 bases and 3 bases respectively, with 18 bases between them. CDR3 size: 16 residues. CDR3 sequence: CASSYYAQGGYTEAFF. CDR3 DNA: TGTGCCAGCAGTTATTACGCCCAGGGTGGGTACACTGAAGCTTTCTTT.

The chain couples TRBV27 to TRBJ2-7, with 7 bases identical to TRBD2. V trimming: 3 bases; J trimming: 0 bases; junction bases outside the gene matches: 8. This CDR3 is built from 16 residues. Germline V CDR1 and CDR2: MNHEY, SMNVEV (reference sequence). CDR3 region: CASSFPFSGSSYEQYF. CDR3 bases: TGTGCCAGCAGTTTCCCATTTAGCGGGTCCTCCTACGAGCAGTACTTC.

Here the CDR3 reads CASSTETGSGISNQPQHF. The DNA for the CDR3 is TGTGCCAGTAGTACCGAGACAGGGTCGGGAATAAGCAATCAGCCCCAGCATTTT. This rearrangement joins TRBV19 to TRBJ1-5; 7 bases are a match to TRBD1. This CDR3 has 18 amino acids. V gave up 4 bases and J gave up 1 base; unmatched junction bases: 13. The germline gives CDR1 LNHDA, CDR2 SQIVND (reference sequence).

The chain combines TRBV28 with TRBJ2-7; tentatively, D is TRBD2 (5 bases). The CDR3 loop spans 14 amino acids. In germline, CDR1 is MDHEN, CDR2 SYDVKM. Trimming shortened V by 4 bases and J by 3 bases, and 13 bases separated the two germline ends. The CDR3 region is CASSSSRTVYEQYF. CDR3 bases: TGTGCCAGCAGTTCCTCTCGGACTGTCTACGAGCAGTACTTC.

The V call is TRBV28, the J call TRBJ1-2; 7 bases agree with TRBD1. This CDR3 has 13 residues. In germline, CDR1 is MDHEN, CDR2 SYDVKM. Germline trimming cut 2 bases from V and 8 bases from J; bases unmatched to any gene: 5. CDR3 loop: CASSLRGPVGYTF. The CDR3 DNA sequence: TGTGCCAGCAGTTTAAGGGGGCCAGTCGGCTACACCTTC.

CDR3 DNA sequence: TGTGCCAGCAGCCCTGGGGGGGCAGGGAGAGACTATGGCTACACCTTC. It is translated as CASSPGGAGRDYGYTF. The chain recombines TRBV28 with TRBJ1-2; a weak D match, TRBD1 (6 bases). Germline V lookup: CDR1 MDHEN, CDR2 SYDVKM. CDR3 length equals 16 residues. V gave up 6 bases and J gave up 3 bases, with 20 bases separating them.

This chain connects TRBV10-3 to TRBJ2-7; possibly TRBD2 for D (6 bases). Trimming left V 2 bases short and J 4 bases short, with 9 bases between. The germline V gene has CDR1 ENHRY and CDR2 SYGVKD. This CDR3 region has 13 residues. CDR3 amino acids: CAISEASVYEQYF. CDR3 DNA sequence: TGTGCCATCAGTGAGGCTAGCGTTTACGAGCAGTACTTC.

This clone was found a few times. The rearrangement uses TRBV4-3 and TRBJ1-3, with unresolved D. V gave up 1 base and J gave up 0 bases, with 13 bases separating them. Germline CDR1 reads LGHNA; CDR2 reads YSLEER. This CDR3 has 17 residues. The CDR3 bases are TGCGCCAGCAGCCAAGCGTCGTGGCGGAGCTCTGGAAACACCATATATTTT. Encoded protein: CASSQASWRSSGNTIYF.

The V call is TRBV7-8, the J call TRBJ2-3; the D gene is possibly TRBD1 (6 bases). The V and J ends lost 5 bases and 0 bases respectively, with 9 bases between them. CDR3 length equals 14 residues. Germline V gives CDR1 SGHVS, CDR2 FQNEAQ. The CDR3 bases are TGTGCCAGCAGCCGGACAGCCAGCACAGATACGCAGTATTTT. This sequence encodes CASSRTASTDTQYF. Complete variable domain (other parts from reference TRBV7-8 and TRBJ2-3): GAGVSQSPRYKVAKRGQDVALRCDPISGHVSLFWYQQALGQGPEFLTYFQNEAQLDKSGLPSDRFFAERPEGSVSTLKIQRTQQEDSAVYLCASSRTASTDTQYFGPGTRLTVL.